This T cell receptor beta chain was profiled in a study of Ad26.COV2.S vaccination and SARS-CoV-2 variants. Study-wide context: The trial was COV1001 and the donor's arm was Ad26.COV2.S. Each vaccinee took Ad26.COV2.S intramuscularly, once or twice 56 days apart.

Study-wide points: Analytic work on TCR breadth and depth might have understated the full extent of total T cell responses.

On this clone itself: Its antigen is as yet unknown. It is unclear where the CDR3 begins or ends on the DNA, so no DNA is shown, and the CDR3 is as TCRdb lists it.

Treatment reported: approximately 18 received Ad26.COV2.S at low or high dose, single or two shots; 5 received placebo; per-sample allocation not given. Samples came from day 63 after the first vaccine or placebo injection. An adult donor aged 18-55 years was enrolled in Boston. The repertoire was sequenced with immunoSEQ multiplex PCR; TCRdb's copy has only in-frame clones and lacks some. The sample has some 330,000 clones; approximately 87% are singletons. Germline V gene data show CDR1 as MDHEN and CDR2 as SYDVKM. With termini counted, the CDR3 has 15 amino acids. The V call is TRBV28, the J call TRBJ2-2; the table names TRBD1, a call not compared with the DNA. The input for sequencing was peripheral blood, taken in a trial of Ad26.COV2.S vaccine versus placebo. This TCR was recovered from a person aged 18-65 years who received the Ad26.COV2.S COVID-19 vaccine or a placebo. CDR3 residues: CASSSSGQGTGELFF.